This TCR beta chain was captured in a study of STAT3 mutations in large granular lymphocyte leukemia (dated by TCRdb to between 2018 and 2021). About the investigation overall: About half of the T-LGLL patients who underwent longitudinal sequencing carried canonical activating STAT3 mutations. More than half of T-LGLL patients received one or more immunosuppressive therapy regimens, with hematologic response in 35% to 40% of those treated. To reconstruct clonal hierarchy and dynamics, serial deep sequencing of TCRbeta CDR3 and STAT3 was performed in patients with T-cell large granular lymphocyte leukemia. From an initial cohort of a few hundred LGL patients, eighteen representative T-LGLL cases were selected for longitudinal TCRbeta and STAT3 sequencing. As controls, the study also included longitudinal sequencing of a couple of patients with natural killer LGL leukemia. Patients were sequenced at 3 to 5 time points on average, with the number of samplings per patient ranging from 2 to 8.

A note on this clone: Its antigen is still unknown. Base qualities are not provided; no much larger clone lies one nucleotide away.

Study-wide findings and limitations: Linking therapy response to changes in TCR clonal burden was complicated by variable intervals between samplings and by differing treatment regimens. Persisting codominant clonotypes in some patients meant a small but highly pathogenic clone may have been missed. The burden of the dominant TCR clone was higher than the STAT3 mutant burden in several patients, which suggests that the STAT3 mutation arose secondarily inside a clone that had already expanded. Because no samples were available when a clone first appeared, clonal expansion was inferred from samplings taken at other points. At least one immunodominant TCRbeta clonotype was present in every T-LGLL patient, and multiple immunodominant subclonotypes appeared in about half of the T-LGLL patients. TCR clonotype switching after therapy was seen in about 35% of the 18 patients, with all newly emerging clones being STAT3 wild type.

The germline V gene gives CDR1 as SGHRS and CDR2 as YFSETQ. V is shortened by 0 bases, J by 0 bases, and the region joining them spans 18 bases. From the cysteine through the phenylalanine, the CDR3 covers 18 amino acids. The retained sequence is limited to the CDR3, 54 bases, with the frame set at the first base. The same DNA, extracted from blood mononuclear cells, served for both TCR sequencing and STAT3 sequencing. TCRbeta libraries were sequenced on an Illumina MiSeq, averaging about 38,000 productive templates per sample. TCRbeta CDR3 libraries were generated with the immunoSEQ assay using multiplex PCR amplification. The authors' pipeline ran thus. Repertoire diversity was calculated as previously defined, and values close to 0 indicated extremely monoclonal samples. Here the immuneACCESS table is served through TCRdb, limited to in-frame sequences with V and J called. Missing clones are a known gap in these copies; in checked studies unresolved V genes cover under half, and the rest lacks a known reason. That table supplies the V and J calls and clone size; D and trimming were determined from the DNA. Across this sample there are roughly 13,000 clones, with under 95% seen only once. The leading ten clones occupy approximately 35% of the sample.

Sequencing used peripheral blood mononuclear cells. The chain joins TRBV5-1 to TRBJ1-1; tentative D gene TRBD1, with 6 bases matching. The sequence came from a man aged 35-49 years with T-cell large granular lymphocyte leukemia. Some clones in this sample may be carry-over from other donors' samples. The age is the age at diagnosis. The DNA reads TGCGCCAGCAGCTTGGAGTTTATTGCCGGACAGTTGAACACTGAAGCTTTCTTT. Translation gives CASSLEFIAGQLNTEAFF.